The 9 T cell receptor beta chains given below trace back to one sample, sequenced in a study of T cell responses to AZD1222 COVID-19 vaccine. The protocol was immunoSEQ multiplex PCR, while the TCRdb copy is restricted to in-frame clones and leaves out a portion. Of about 170,000 clones listed, over 75% were seen once; the top ten hold over 1.2%. Here the sequenced sample was peripheral blood, taken on day 0 of AZD1222 vaccination. All receptors come from an adult in good health.

J is TRBJ1-6 and V is TRBV6-5; weak D call: TRBD1 (6 bases). V lost 4 bases and J lost 8, with 12 bases in between. There are 14 residues in the CDR3. Germline V CDR1 and CDR2: MNHEY, SVGAGI. The CDR3 loop reads CASSSGRGHSPLHF. Here the CDR3 DNA reads TGTGCCAGCAGTTCGGGACGGGGGCATTCACCCCTCCACTTT.

This chain uses TRBV7-8 with TRBJ1-1, with D possibly TRBD1 on 6 matching bases. V lost 2 bases and J lost 5, with 15 bases in between. CDR3 length: 15 residues. CDR1 SGHVS and CDR2 FQNEAQ come from the germline V gene. CDR3 sequence: CASSLQGRAGTEAFF. The CDR3 DNA reads TGTGCCAGCAGCTTACAGGGGCGAGCGGGGACTGAAGCTTTCTTT. Drawing the rest from reference TRBV7-8 and TRBJ1-1, the complete variable domain is GAGVSQSPRYKVAKRGQDVALRCDPISGHVSLFWYQQALGQGPEFLTYFQNEAQLDKSGLPSDRFFAERPEGSVSTLKIQRTQQEDSAVYLCASSLQGRAGTEAFFGQGTRLTVV.

The chain employs TRBV19 and TRBJ1-1; 7 bases match TRBD1. After removal of 1 base from V and 4 bases from J, the junction contained 9 bases not matched to a gene. Germline CDR1 and CDR2: LNHDA and SQIVND (reference sequence). The CDR3 contains 16 residues. The CDR3 region has the DNA TGTGCCAGTAGTATAGGGCGCCTGGCAGGGGGCACTGAAGCTTTCTTT. The encoded protein is CASSIGRLAGGTEAFF.

The CDR3 spells CASSFRGGVYGYTF. The CDR3 region has the DNA TGCGCCAGCAGTTTTCGGGGTGGGGTTTATGGCTACACCTTC. The chain carries TRBV5-1 and TRBJ1-2; the D is unclear. The germline V gene encodes CDR1 SGHRS and CDR2 YFSETQ. CDR3 length: 14 residues. Trimming stripped 5 bases from V and 5 bases from J, with 16 bases between.

The chain links TRBV7-9 to TRBJ1-1, with a tentative D call TRBD1 (5 bases). The V gene's germline CDR1 is SEHNR and CDR2 FQNEAQ (reference sequence). Between the trimmed V and J ends, which lost 5 bases and 5 bases, there was a span of 15 bases. This CDR3 is 14 amino acids long. CDR3 coding DNA: TGTGCCAGCAGCCAAGGGGTGTTGGGTACTGAAGCTTTCTTT. Protein product: CASSQGVLGTEAFF.

This clone was seen more than once but under ten times. V gene TRBV7-8 combines with J gene TRBJ2-5; D remains unclear. The CDR3 has 11 amino acids. V was cut by 0 bases and J by 7 bases, with 3 bases left in between. Looked up from germline, CDR1 is SGHVS and CDR2 is FQNEAQ. CDR3 sequence: CASSLAGTQYF. CDR3 sequence (DNA): TGTGCCAGCAGCTTAGCAGGGACCCAGTACTTC.

The chain couples TRBV11-3 to TRBJ2-6; TRBD1 agrees at 10 bases. Per germline, CDR1 SGHNT and CDR2 YENEEA. J gave up 0 bases and V 2 bases, and 4 bases lay outside the gene matches. The CDR3 consists of 18 residues. The chain's CDR3 is CASSLRQGALSGANVLTF. CDR3 nucleotides: TGTGCCAGCAGCTTACGACAGGGGGCCCTCTCTGGGGCCAACGTCCTGACTTTC.

This rearrangement joins TRBV24-1 to TRBJ1-2; 8 bases match TRBD1. V gave up 2 bases and J gave up 8 bases; unmatched junction bases: 6. Germline CDR1 and CDR2: KGHDR and SFDVKD. The length of the CDR3 is 14 residues. The CDR3 reads CATSDSPGGRGYTF. The CDR3 region has the DNA TGTGCCACCAGTGATTCCCCAGGGGGCAGGGGCTACACCTTC.

The chain is built from TRBV2 and TRBJ2-1; TRBD1 agrees at 11 bases. This CDR3 contains 16 residues. The V gene's germline CDR1 is SNHLY and CDR2 FYNNEI. Trimming removed 2 bases from V and 3 bases from J; junction bases left unmatched: 3. The CDR3 bases are TGTGCCAGCAGTGAATGGACAGGGGGCCTCTACAATGAGCAGTTCTTC. It yields the protein CASSEWTGGLYNEQFF.